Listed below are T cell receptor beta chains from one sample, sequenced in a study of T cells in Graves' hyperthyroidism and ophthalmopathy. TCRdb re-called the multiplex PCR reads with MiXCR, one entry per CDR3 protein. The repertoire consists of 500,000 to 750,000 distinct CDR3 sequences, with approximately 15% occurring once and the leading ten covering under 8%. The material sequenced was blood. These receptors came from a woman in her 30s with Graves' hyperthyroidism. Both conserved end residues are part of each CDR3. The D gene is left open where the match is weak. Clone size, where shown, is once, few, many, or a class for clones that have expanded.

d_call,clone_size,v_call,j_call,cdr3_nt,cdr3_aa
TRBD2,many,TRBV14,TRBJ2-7,TGTGCCAGCAGCCAACTAGCGGGTCCTCCCTACGAGCAGTACTTC,CASSQLAGPPYEQYF
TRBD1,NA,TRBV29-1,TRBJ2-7,TGCAGCGTGCACAGGGGGCAAGGTGAGCAGTACTTC,CSVHRGQGEQYF
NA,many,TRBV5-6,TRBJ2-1,TGTGCCAGCAGCTTAAGACTAGTTTACAATGAGCAGTTCTTC,CASSLRLVYNEQFF
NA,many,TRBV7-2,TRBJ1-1,TGTGCCACCTCAATAATGAACACTGAAGCTTTCTTT,CATSIMNTEAFF
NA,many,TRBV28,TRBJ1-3,TGTGCCAGCAGCACCGGGAGTGTTGACGGAAACACCATATATTTT,CASSTGSVDGNTIYF
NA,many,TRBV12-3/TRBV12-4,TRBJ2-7,TGTGCCAGCAGTTTAATTGGCGGCGGAACCTACGAGCAGTACTTC,CASSLIGGGTYEQYF
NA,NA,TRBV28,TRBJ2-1,TGTGCCAGCAGTTCCGGACTATTCAATGAGCAGTTCTTC,CASSSGLFNEQFF
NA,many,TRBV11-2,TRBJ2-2,TGTGCCAGCAGCAACCTGTACACCGGGGAGCTGTTTTTT,CASSNLYTGELFF
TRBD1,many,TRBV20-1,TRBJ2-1,TGCAGTGCTAAATATAACAGGGGGCGCGACAATGAGCAGTTCTTC,CSAKYNRGRDNEQFF
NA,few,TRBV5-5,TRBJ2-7,TGTGCCAGCAGCTTAATTCCCGGACACACTTACGAGCAGTACTTC,CASSLIPGHTYEQYF
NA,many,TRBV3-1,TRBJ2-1,TGTGCCAGCAGCCAAGATTCAGGCTACAATGAGCAGTTCTTC,CASSQDSGYNEQFF
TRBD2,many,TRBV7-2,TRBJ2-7,TGTGCCAGCAGCCGGAATAGCGGGAAAGGCTACGAGCAGTACTTC,CASSRNSGKGYEQYF
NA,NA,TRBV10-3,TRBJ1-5,TGTGCCATCAGTGATACAGGTAGCAATCAGCCCCAGCATTTT,CAISDTGSNQPQHF
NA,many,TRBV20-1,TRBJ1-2,TGCAGTGCTAGAGATCGGGGGAGGGAACGTGGCTACACCTTC,CSARDRGRERGYTF
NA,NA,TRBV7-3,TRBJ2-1,TGTGCCAGCAGCCCCGGGATCGACAATGAGCAGTTCTTC,CASSPGIDNEQFF
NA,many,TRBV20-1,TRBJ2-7,TGCAGTGCTCGAAGCGGGTTTGACTACGAGCAGTACTTC,CSARSGFDYEQYF
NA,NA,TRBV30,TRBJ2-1,TGTGCCTGGAGCGATAGCTCCTACAATGAGCAGTTCTTC,CAWSDSSYNEQFF
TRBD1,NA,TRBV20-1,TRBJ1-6,TGCAGTGCTCCTATGCAGGGGGCTACTGCCGTCCGATTCACGGGCCTCCACTTT,CSAPMQGATAVRFTGLHF